The 20 T cell receptor beta chains in this list originate from one sample, sequenced in a study of blood T cells in healthy people across ages. Next came a second PCR, run for about 6 to 11 cycles, which used a sample-barcoded 5' primer along with a J-beta primer mix. TCRdb re-called the 5' RACE reads with MiXCR, one entry per CDR3 protein. The data show around 600,000 distinct CDR3 sequences, with around 48% seen just once and roughly 25% held by the top ten. The specimen sequenced was blood. The receptor source for this set is a man older than 75 in good health.

This clonotype was seen a few times. This rearrangement joins TRBV7-9 to TRBJ2-3, with D perhaps given as TRBD1 or TRBD2 (5 bases each). This CDR3 has 16 amino acids. V lost 0 bases to trimming and J lost 0 bases, with 10 bases between them. The germline CDR1 and CDR2 sequences are SEHNR and FQNEAQ (reference sequence). The CDR3 sequence is CASSLAGTPSTDTQYF. Here the CDR3 DNA reads TGTGCCAGCAGCTTAGCCGGGACCCCCAGCACAGATACGCAGTATTTT.

V is TRBV6-2 or TRBV6-3 and J is TRBJ2-7, with TRBD1 identical over 9 bases. This CDR3 region has 15 residues. Germline V lookup: CDR1 MNHEY, CDR2 SVGEGT. V shed 4 bases and J 0 bases; nucleotides not matched to a gene: 4. CDR3 sequence reads: CASSSQGAGSYEQYF. The CDR3 DNA follows: TGTGCCAGCAGTTCACAGGGGGCTGGCTCCTACGAGCAGTACTTC.

This chain connects TRBV9 to TRBJ1-2; no clear D gene. The CDR3 is 13 residues long. Germline assignment: CDR1 SGDLS and CDR2 YYNGEE. Trimming removed 0 bases at V and 7 bases at J, with 10 bases between. The CDR3 DNA reads TGTGCCAGCAGCGTAGATTCCGGGCCTGGCTACACCTTC. Residues: CASSVDSGPGYTF.

Only a few counts were recorded for this clonotype. The gene calls are TRBV24-1 and TRBJ1-2; D is ambiguous. Germline assignment: CDR1 KGHDR and CDR2 SFDVKD. The CDR3 is made up of 14 amino acids. The V end lost 11 bases, the J end lost 3 bases, and 18 bases lay between the germline ends. The CDR3 loop reads CARPPGKTDYGYTF. The CDR3 DNA reads TGTGCCAGACCCCCGGGTAAGACGGACTATGGCTACACCTTC.

This clonotype occurred a few times. The chain carries TRBV6-2 or TRBV6-3 and TRBJ2-1; TRBD2 is a possible D gene (7 bases). This CDR3 has 15 amino acids. V lost 9 bases to trimming and J lost 7 bases, with 22 bases between them. Germline CDR1 is MNHEY and CDR2 is SVGEGT. CDR3 residues: CASGYTMGGPNEQFF. In DNA form, the CDR3 reads TGTGCCAGTGGCTATACGATGGGGGGGCCTAATGAGCAGTTCTTC.

This rearrangement joins TRBV29-1 to TRBJ2-5, with D maybe TRBD1 (5 bases). The CDR3 contains 13 residues. V dropped 4 bases and J dropped 1 base, with 10 bases sitting between them. The germline V gene has CDR1 SQVTM and CDR2 ANQGSEA. The CDR3 spells CSVASRVQETQYF. The DNA for the CDR3 is TGCAGCGTTGCGAGCAGGGTCCAAGAGACCCAGTACTTC.

J is TRBJ1-4 and V is TRBV29-1; 7 bases align to TRBD1. Germline V lookup: CDR1 SQVTM, CDR2 ANQGSEA. This CDR3 has 15 amino acids. V lost 3 bases, J lost 11 bases, and 15 bases stayed unmatched. The CDR3 protein is CSVDPRGRGRDKLFF. The DNA of the CDR3 is TGCAGCGTTGACCCCCGAGGCAGGGGGAGGGATAAACTGTTTTTT.

This clonotype was picked up many times. The chain employs TRBV6-6 and TRBJ1-1, with a possible D match to TRBD1 (6 bases). V was clipped by 4 bases and J by 3 bases, with 9 bases between them. CDR3 length: 13 amino acids. Germline V CDR1 and CDR2: MNHNY, SVGAGI (reference sequence). The CDR3 spells CASSFTGYTEAFF. CDR3 bases: TGTGCCAGCAGTTTTACAGGGTACACTGAAGCTTTCTTT.

At least ten counts were recorded for this clonotype. This chain links TRBV6-6 with TRBJ2-3; TRBD2 agrees at 14 bases. This CDR3 has 18 residues. Germline assignment: CDR1 MNHNY and CDR2 SVGAGI (reference sequence). V was pared by 6 bases and J by 0 bases, with 8 bases of the junction left unmatched. The CDR3 region is CASSPGTSGSSSTDTQYF. CDR3 bases: TGTGCCAGCAGCCCCGGGACTAGCGGGAGCTCCAGCACAGATACGCAGTATTTT.

The J gene is TRBJ2-3, the V gene TRBV7-2; D is possibly TRBD2 (6 bases). Germline lookup yields CDR1 SGHTA and CDR2 FQGNSA. This CDR3 comprises 14 residues. The V gene lost 1 base and the J gene lost 6 bases, with 11 bases spanning the gap. CDR3 nucleotides: TGTGCCAGCAGCTTAGAGGCGGGACGGGATACGCAGTATTTT. Its protein is CASSLEAGRDTQYF.

The rearrangement joins TRBV4-2 to TRBJ2-1, with 14 nucleotides matching TRBD2. The CDR3 length is 16 residues. V gave up 6 bases and J gave up 12 bases; unmatched junction bases: 13. From germline, CDR1 is LGHNA and CDR2 YNFKEQ. The CDR3 coding sequence is TGTGCCAGCAGTCGAGAGGGGACTAGCGGGAGACCAGGGCAGTTCTTC. Translation: CASSREGTSGRPGQFF.

The sample holds a few counts of this clonotype. CDR3 region: CASSPMGGLSTDTQYF. CDR3 in DNA: TGTGCCAGCAGCCCGATGGGGGGCCTCAGCACAGATACGCAGTATTTT. The rearrangement joins TRBV7-2 to TRBJ2-3; D tentatively reads TRBD1 or TRBD2 (6 bases each). The CDR3 has 16 residues. V shed 5 bases and J shed 0 bases, with 15 bases lying between them. The germline V gene encodes CDR1 SGHTA and CDR2 FQGNSA.

On this clonotype: The junction differs from germline at one of its ends, possibly a read error. This sequence joins TRBV12-3 or TRBV12-4 and TRBJ2-7; TRBD2 matches at 9 bases. The CDR3 runs to 11 residues. The CDR3 loop reads CVSGGRIEQYF. CDR3 in DNA: TGTGTCAGCGGGGGGCGGATCGAGCAGTACTTC.

The chain is built from TRBV29-1 and TRBJ1-2; no clear D. The germline V and J ends were trimmed by 0 bases and 2 bases, with 7 bases remaining between them. This CDR3 has 13 amino acids. Germline lookup yields CDR1 SQVTM and CDR2 ANQGSEA. CDR3 coding DNA: TGCAGCGTTGAAGAAACCCGGAACTATGGCTACACCTTC. It codes for CSVEETRNYGYTF.

The chain combines TRBV12-3 or TRBV12-4 with TRBJ1-2, with D perhaps TRBD1 (5 bases). The CDR3 has 14 residues. Trimming shortened V by 5 bases and J by 7 bases, and 17 bases separated the two germline ends. The chain's CDR3 is CASSLSGGVSGYTF. CDR3 DNA sequence: TGTGCCAGCAGTCTCAGTGGGGGGGTATCTGGCTACACCTTC.

CDR3 residues: CASSWGSGSQETQYF. For the CDR3, the DNA is TGTGCCAGCAGTTGGGGTAGCGGGTCCCAAGAGACCCAGTACTTC. V gene TRBV6-2 or TRBV6-3 combines with J gene TRBJ2-5; 7 bases fit TRBD2. The V gene end was trimmed by 4 bases and the J gene end by 1 base; junction bases not matched to a gene: 6. Germline V lookup: CDR1 MNHEY, CDR2 SVGEGT. This CDR3 spans 15 amino acids.

In this sample, this clonotype turned up a few times. J is TRBJ1-2 and V is TRBV7-9; D remains unclear. Per the germline V gene, CDR1 is SEHNR and CDR2 is FQNEAQ (reference sequence). This CDR3 spans 11 amino acids. V lost 2 bases to trimming and J lost 7 bases, with 5 bases between them. CDR3 coding DNA: TGTGCCAGCAGCTTACTTGGTGGCTACACCTTC. Encoded protein: CASSLLGGYTF.

V is TRBV9 and J is TRBJ2-1, with TRBD2 as a possible D gene (5 bases). This CDR3 contains 13 residues. The germline CDR1 and CDR2 sequences are SGDLS and YYNGEE. Trimming took 0 bases from V and 9 from J, leaving 10 bases between them. The CDR3 coding sequence is TGTGCCAGCAGCGTAGAGAGGGAGTCTGAGCAGTTCTTC. Residues: CASSVERESEQFF.

The chain is built from TRBV29-1 and TRBJ1-1; D gene uncertain. Germline assignment: CDR1 SQVTM and CDR2 ANQGSEA. Deletions cut 6 bases from V and 1 base from J, with 6 bases between. The CDR3 loop spans 11 amino acids. The CDR3 reads CSVSENTEAFF. Here the CDR3 DNA reads TGCAGCGTCTCCGAGAACACTGAAGCTTTCTTT.

This clonotype was seen a handful of times. The chain has TRBV7-8 and TRBJ1-2; D call uncertain. Trimming stripped 5 bases from V and 4 bases from J, with 14 bases between. This CDR3 is 14 amino acids long. Germline V gene lookup returns CDR1 SGHVS and CDR2 FQNEAQ. The CDR3 sequence: CASSPVMSGYGYTF. CDR3 nucleotide sequence: TGTGCCAGCAGCCCAGTGATGTCGGGCTATGGCTACACCTTC.